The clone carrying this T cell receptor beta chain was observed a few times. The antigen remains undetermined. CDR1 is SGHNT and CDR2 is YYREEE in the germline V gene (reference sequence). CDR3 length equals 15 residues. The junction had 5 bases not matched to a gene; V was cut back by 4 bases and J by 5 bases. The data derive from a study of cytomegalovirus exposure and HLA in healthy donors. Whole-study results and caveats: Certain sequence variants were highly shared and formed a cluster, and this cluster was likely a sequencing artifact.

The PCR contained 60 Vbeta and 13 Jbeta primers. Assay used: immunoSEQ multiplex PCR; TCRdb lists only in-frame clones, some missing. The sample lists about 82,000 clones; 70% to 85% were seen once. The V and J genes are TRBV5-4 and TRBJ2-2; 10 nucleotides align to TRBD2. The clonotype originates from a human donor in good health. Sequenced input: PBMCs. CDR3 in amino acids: CASSVLAGQTGELFF. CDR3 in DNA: TGTGCCAGCAGCGTACTAGCGGGGCAAACCGGGGAGCTGTTTTTT.